The clone carrying this TCR beta chain has just one count. Antigen: not known. The sample originates from a study of cytomegalovirus exposure and HLA in healthy donors. Study conclusions and caveats: In a later analysis, parvovirus B19, influenza, CMV and Epstein-Barr virus appeared linked to several top co-occurrence clusters. Earlier findings revealed that most TCR beta V segments proved productive either about 90% or about 30% of the time. The study put 150 or so TCR beta chains on its list as cytomegalovirus-associated. A later analysis linked a missense variant in DCLRE1C to the trimming of TCR beta V and J genes.

The ends were cut back, 4 bases at V and 1 base at J, with 14 bases in the middle. Germline loops: CDR1 MGHRA, CDR2 YSYEKL. This CDR3 contains 16 residues. PCR amplification relied on 60 Vbeta primers (plus 13 Jbeta primers). The method was immunoSEQ multiplex PCR; TCRdb's version includes in-frame clones alone and lacks a portion of them. There are fewer than 95,000 clones in the sample; roughly two thirds occur only once, and roughly 6.8% lies in the top ten. The chain joins TRBV4-1 to TRBJ2-4; tentative D call: TRBD2 (7 bases). This receptor was identified in a woman in her 30s in good health and CMV-seronegative. The specimen sequenced was PBMCs. CDR3 residues: CASSPWEGGAKNIQYF. In DNA form, the CDR3 reads TGCGCCAGCAGCCCCTGGGAGGGGGGGGCCAAAAACATTCAGTACTTC.